This TCR beta chain was documented in a study of T cell changes during pregnancy in multiple sclerosis (dated by TCRdb to between 2018 and 2021). The study in broad terms: The study looked at changes in the T cell repertoire across pregnancy in women with multiple sclerosis.

The library was prepared using the immunoSEQ multiplex PCR assay. Not all clones reach the TCRdb copy of this immuneACCESS table, which keeps in-frame sequences only. Checked studies attribute under half of the gap to unresolved V genes and leave the rest unexplained. In all, the sample holds about 44,000 clones, and 80% to 95% of those were seen once. About 0.75% of the sample is taken by the ten largest. In regard to this clone: Its antigen has not been determined. Nothing much larger sits one base from this clone, and base qualities are not available.

CDR1 is given as LNHDA and CDR2 as SQIVND, both from the germline V gene (reference sequence). From its cysteine to its phenylalanine, the CDR3 spans 14 amino acids. Only CDR3 DNA remains: 42 bases, in frame from the first base. The V and J ends are trimmed by 3 bases and 4 bases, leaving 9 bases between them. The receptor was derived from a female donor with multiple sclerosis, enrolled in a pregnancy study. Sample: CD4+ T cells from peripheral blood mononuclear cells, taken before pregnancy. The chain couples TRBV19 to TRBJ1-4; the best D guess is TRBD1, with 6 bases matching. The DNA reads TGTGCCAGTAGTATCCGACAGGATAATGAAAAACTGTTTTTT. It codes for CASSIRQDNEKLFF.